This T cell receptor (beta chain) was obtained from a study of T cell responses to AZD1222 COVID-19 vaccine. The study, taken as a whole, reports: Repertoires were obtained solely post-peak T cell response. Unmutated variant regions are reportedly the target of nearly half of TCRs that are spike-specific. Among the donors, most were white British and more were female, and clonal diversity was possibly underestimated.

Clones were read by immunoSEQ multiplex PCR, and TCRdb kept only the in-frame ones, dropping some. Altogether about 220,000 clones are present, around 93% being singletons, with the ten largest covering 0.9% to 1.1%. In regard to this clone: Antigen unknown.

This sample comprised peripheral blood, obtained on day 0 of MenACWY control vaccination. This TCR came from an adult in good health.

The CDR3 is CASRRREAGELFF. The CDR3 region has the DNA TGCGCCAGCAGACGGCGCGAAGCCGGGGAGCTGTTTTTT. The chain carries TRBV5-1 and TRBJ2-2; D is unresolved. Germline-derived CDR1 and CDR2 are SGHRS and YFSETQ. Trimming shortened V by 5 bases and J by 6 bases, and 11 bases separated the two germline ends. This CDR3 region has 13 residues.